This T cell receptor (beta chain) was recovered during a study of T cells after yellow fever vaccination. Trimming removed 0 bases at V and 0 bases at J, with 3 bases between. CDR1 and CDR2 from the germline V gene are MNHEY and SVGEGT. This CDR3 is 15 amino acids long. To note about this clonotype: Its antigen is currently unknown.

TCRdb reprocessed the 5' RACE reads via MiXCR and lists one record per CDR3 protein. This table has some 350,000 distinct CDR3 sequences, 4% appearing once. General study findings and limits: Reappearance after the booster was seen for most primary-vaccination clones, at 95% to 97% CD4 and 70% to 90% CD8.

Sequenced here: PBMCs, sampled 5 days after the yellow fever booster vaccination. This sequence was found in a man aged 18 to 30 who received the YFV17D yellow fever vaccine. V and J are TRBV6-2 or TRBV6-3 and TRBJ1-6; no definite D call. The DNA of the CDR3 is TGTGCCAGCAGTTACTCCGGCTCCTATAATTCACCCCTCCACTTT. This gives the protein CASSYSGSYNSPLHF.